This T cell receptor beta chain was obtained from a study of breast tumors, draining lymph nodes, adjacent tissues. General study results and limits: The data were judged consistent with most tumor T cells coming from lymph node and expanding in tumor.

The CDR3 is 14 residues long. Germline loops: CDR1 SGHAT, CDR2 FQNNGV. Axillary draining lymph nodes of breast cancer patients supplied the node samples. From the multiplex PCR reads, TCRdb called clonotypes with MiXCR, one entry per CDR3 protein. The profile shows about 200,000 distinct CDR3 sequences, less than 45% of them singletons. Comment on this clonotype: Antigen unknown. Sequence at one end of the junction differs from germline and may be a read error.

Sequencing was done on a sample of axillary lymph node tissue. This clonotype was sampled from a female donor with breast cancer. Some clones in this sample may be carry-over from other donors' samples. This chain uses TRBV11-2 with TRBJ2-2; 8 bases match TRBD2. The CDR3 here is CASSLAVFGGGLFF. CDR3 bases: TGTGCCAGCAGCTTAGCAGTCTTCGGGGGGGGGCTGTTTTTT.